This T cell receptor beta chain was observed in a study of cytomegalovirus exposure and HLA in healthy donors. The junction had 5 bases not matched to a gene; V was cut back by 0 bases and J by 2 bases. Germline CDR1 GTSNPN, CDR2 SVGIG (reference sequence). The CDR3 is made up of 15 amino acids. In the PCR, 60 Vbeta and 13 Jbeta primers were used. The protocol was immunoSEQ multiplex PCR, while the TCRdb copy is restricted to in-frame clones and leaves out a portion. The sample records 100,000 or so clones, 79% being singletons. This sequence joins TRBV30 and TRBJ2-7; 9 nucleotides agree with TRBD2. Material for sequencing was PBMCs. This TCR was recovered from a female donor in good health and CMV-seropositive. The CDR3 here is CAWSVDLAGTYEQYF. CDR3 DNA: TGTGCCTGGAGTGTAGACCTAGCGGGAACCTACGAGCAGTACTTC.